This entry concerns a single T cell receptor (beta chain). Its specificity is not known. The data originate from a study of beta chain features in type 1 diabetes. Study results and limitations: Unsettled here was the matter of whether HLA type influences TCRB rearrangement.

The CDR3 length is 12 residues. Germline CDR1 GTSNPN, CDR2 SVGIG (reference sequence). With 4 bases removed from V and 2 bases from J, the gap between germline ends came to 8 bases. Sorting with CD45RO/CCR7/CD25/CD127/CD95/CD27 yielded naive, central memory, regulatory and stem-like memory CD4+ cells. Over 98% purity was reached by all sorted populations. Expressed TCRB transcripts were sequenced because the entire RNA isolate underwent reverse transcription. The table came from immunoSEQ multiplex PCR; TCRdb's copy has only in-frame clones and leaves some out. The table records 300,000 to 350,000 clones, roughly 21% of them present only once.

The specimen was naive CD4+ T cells from blood. This clonotype was sampled from a woman between 18 and 30 years old in good health. J is TRBJ2-5 and V is TRBV30; D perhaps matches TRBD2 (5 bases). DNA for the CDR3: TGTGCCTGGAATGGCGGGCAAGAGACCCAGTACTTC. It yields the protein CAWNGGQETQYF.